This TCR beta chain derives from a study of cytomegalovirus exposure and HLA in healthy donors. This PCR relied on a set of 60 Vbeta primers and 13 Jbeta primers. The assay was immunoSEQ multiplex PCR, and TCRdb's table has in-frame clones only and misses some. This sample has roughly 120,000 clones; more than 70% occur once, and the top ten carry about 0.25%. About this clone itself: The antigen remains undetermined.

V was clipped by 9 bases and J by 2 bases; unmatched bases: 8. The CDR3 contains 15 residues. Looked up from germline, CDR1 is LNHDA and CDR2 is SQIVND (reference sequence). Study results and caveats: Confirmation was obtained in vitro that a few CMV-associated chains are specific for CMV antigens.

The specimen was PBMCs. The chain uses TRBV19 and TRBJ2-2; TRBD2 aligns across 8 bases. This TCR was recovered from a man aged 50-60 years in good health and CMV-seronegative. CDR3 in amino acids: CASQRGGTNTGELFF. DNA for the CDR3: TGTGCCAGCCAACGGGGGGGCACAAACACCGGGGAGCTGTTTTTT.